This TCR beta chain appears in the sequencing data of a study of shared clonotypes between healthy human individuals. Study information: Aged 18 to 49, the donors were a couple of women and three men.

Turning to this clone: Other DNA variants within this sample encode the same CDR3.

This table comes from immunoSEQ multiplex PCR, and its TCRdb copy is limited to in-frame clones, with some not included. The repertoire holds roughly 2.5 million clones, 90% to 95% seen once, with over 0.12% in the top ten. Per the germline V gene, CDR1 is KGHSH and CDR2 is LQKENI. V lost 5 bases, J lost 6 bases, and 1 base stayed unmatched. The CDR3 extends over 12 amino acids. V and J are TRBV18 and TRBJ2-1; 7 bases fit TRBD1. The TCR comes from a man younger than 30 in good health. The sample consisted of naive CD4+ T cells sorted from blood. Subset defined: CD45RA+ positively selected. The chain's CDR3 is CASSRTGNEQFF. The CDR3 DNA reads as TGTGCCAGCTCAAGGACAGGCAATGAGCAGTTCTTC.